This T cell receptor (beta chain) was sequenced during a study of T cells in women clearing cervical HPV infection. Overall study context: Controls gave blood once infection was undetectable; cases at lesion identification.

On this clone itself: The missing CDR3 end, 3 residues past where the read stops, is filled in from the germline J gene.

All donors had a single incident cervical HPV16 infection, not prevalent. Looked up from germline, CDR1 is SEHNR and CDR2 is FQNEAQ (reference sequence). V gave up 1 base and J gave up 4 bases, with 11 bases separating them. CDR3 size: 15 residues. The table came from immunoSEQ multiplex PCR; TCRdb's copy has only in-frame clones and leaves some out. The sample shows tens of thousands of clones, and 9.5% to 10% sits with its ten largest clones. Sequenced input: blood buffy coat. V and J are TRBV7-9 and TRBJ2-1, with TRBD1 as a possible D gene (5 bases). The origin of this receptor is a woman aged 18-70 years with a cervical HPV16 infection that either progressed to CIN3+ or cleared (not recorded which). CDR3 sequence reads: CASSLGSTGYNEQFF. CDR3 bases read: TGTGCCAGCAGCTTAGGTTCCACAGGTTACAATGAG.